Shown below are 10 T cell receptor beta chains from a single sample sequenced in a study of neurological immune-mediated disorders. TCRdb recomputed calls from the 5' RACE reads with MiXCR, one row per CDR3 protein. This sample yields around 64,000 distinct CDR3 sequences, of which 9.5% to 15% are seen a single time; about 10% belongs to the top ten. Sequences were obtained from PBMCs. Source of these receptors: a woman between 55 and 75 years old with HTLV-1-associated myelopathy (HAM/TSP).

This clonotype was seen ten or more times. This chain connects TRBV5-1 to TRBJ2-7, with 10 bases identical to TRBD2. The J segment lost 0 bases and the V segment lost 4 bases, leaving 4 bases of the junction unmatched. Germline V gene sequence: CDR1 SGHRS, CDR2 YFSETQ. The CDR3 loop spans 15 amino acids. Written as DNA, the CDR3 is TGCGCCAGCAGCCCTCTAGCGGGAGTCTCCTACGAGCAGTACTTC. Protein: CASSPLAGVSYEQYF.

This clonotype appeared many times. DNA of the CDR3: TGTGCCAGCAGTTCCACCTACCGGACGGACCGTAATGAAAAACTGTTTTTT. It codes for CASSSTYRTDRNEKLFF. The genes are TRBV28 and TRBJ1-4, with D unresolved. V was pared by 4 bases and J by 4 bases, with 19 bases between. Germline V lookup: CDR1 MDHEN, CDR2 SYDVKM. This CDR3 is built from 17 residues.

This clonotype has a count of ten or more. V gene TRBV12-3 or TRBV12-4 combines with J gene TRBJ2-1, with 7 bases that match TRBD1. The CDR3 is 16 amino acids. Trimming removed 5 bases from V and 0 bases from J; junction bases left unmatched: 7. The CDR3 here is CASSPGQRRSYNEQFF. The DNA for the CDR3 is TGTGCCAGCAGTCCGGGACAGCGCCGCTCCTACAATGAGCAGTTCTTC.

A note on this clonotype: The junction departs from germline at one end; a sequencing error may be responsible. The chain couples TRBV4-1 to TRBJ1-3; D is uncertain. The CDR3 length is 15 residues. The germline CDR1 and CDR2 sequences are MGHRA and YSYEKL. The CDR3 protein is CASRQDWARGKTIYF. Written as DNA, the CDR3 is TGCGCCAGCAGACAAGACTGGGCGCGAGGCAAGACCATATATTTT.

This sequence joins TRBV7-7 and TRBJ2-7, with D perhaps matching TRBD2 (5 bases). V shed 2 bases and J shed 4 bases, with 12 bases lying between them. Germline V gene sequence: CDR1 SSHAT, CDR2 FNYEAQ (reference sequence). The CDR3 covers 14 residues. The CDR3, as DNA: TGTGCCAGCAGCTTAAATCCTAGCAGTTACGAGCAGTACTTC. Encoded protein: CASSLNPSSYEQYF.

This clonotype has ten or more counts. This chain uses TRBV5-1 with TRBJ2-7, with 11 nucleotides matching TRBD1. Germline CDR1 is SGHRS and CDR2 is YFSETQ. The CDR3 has 13 residues. Trimming at V came to 7 bases and at J to 2 bases, leaving 2 bases not matched to a gene. CDR3 loop: CASGTGGAYEQYF. The CDR3 DNA reads TGCGCCAGCGGGACAGGGGGAGCCTACGAGCAGTACTTC.

There are many counts of this clonotype. CDR3 bases: TGCAGTGCTAGAGATCTTACAGGGGGTTCAGCACCCCTCCACTTT. Its translation: CSARDLTGGSAPLHF. The chain uses TRBV20-1 and TRBJ1-6; 8 bases agree with TRBD1. With V trimmed by 0 bases and J by 11 bases, 9 bases remained unmatched. The germline CDR1 and CDR2 sequences are DFQATT and SNEGSKA (reference sequence). CDR3 size: 15 residues.

At least ten counts were recorded for this clonotype. The chain is built from TRBV5-6 and TRBJ2-1; tentative D call: TRBD2 (5 bases). The CDR3 is 14 amino acids. V shed 4 bases and J shed 7 bases, with 15 bases lying between them. Germline CDR1 and CDR2: SGHDT and YYEEEE. The CDR3 bases are TGTGCCAGCAGCCGCATTAGCGTTTTAAATGAGCAGTTCTTC. Protein product: CASSRISVLNEQFF.

This clonotype has ten or more counts. The genes are TRBV5-1 and TRBJ2-5; no definite D call. Germline values: CDR1 SGHRS, CDR2 YFSETQ. This CDR3 spans 11 amino acids. The V end lost 2 bases, the J end lost 1 base, and 0 bases lay between the germline ends. The CDR3 here is CASSFQETQYF. CDR3 nucleotides: TGCGCCAGCAGCTTCCAAGAGACCCAGTACTTC.

Many counts were recorded for this clonotype. The chain links TRBV6-6 to TRBJ2-1; 9 nucleotides line up with TRBD2. J was trimmed by 0 bases and V by 4 bases; bases with no gene match: 7. CDR3 length equals 17 residues. The germline gives CDR1 MNHNY, CDR2 SVGAGI (reference sequence). CDR3 coding DNA: TGTGCCAGCAGTTTTCAGACTAGCGGAAGCTCCTACAATGAGCAGTTCTTC. This translates into CASSFQTSGSSYNEQFF.